This T cell receptor (beta chain) was documented in a study of blood T cell dynamics during melanoma immunotherapy. The wider study: Metastatic melanoma patients received first-line pembrolizumab or nivolumab plus ipilimumab.

Every bulk PBMC sample received the same 350 ng of DNA. Clones were read by immunoSEQ multiplex PCR, and TCRdb kept only the in-frame ones, dropping some. The data contain 16,000 or so clones, approximately 90% of them singletons. The CDR3 contains 17 residues. Germline CDR1 reads LNHDA; CDR2 reads SQIVND (reference sequence). V was trimmed by 0 bases and J by 4 bases, leaving 18 bases between them. Stated time point: pre-treatment baseline. The TCR originated in a human donor with melanoma. Sequencing was performed on blood, taken from a patient treated with checkpoint blockade. The chain has TRBV19 and TRBJ1-1; no reliable D call. This CDR3 is CASSIELWRPSVTEAFF. CDR3 nucleotide sequence: TGTGCCAGTAGTATAGAACTTTGGCGACCGTCGGTCACTGAAGCTTTCTTT.